This T cell receptor beta chain is from a study of regulatory T cells in long-lasting Graves disease. iRepertoire HTBI primers and Arm-PCR of CDR3 regions built TCR beta libraries. MiXCR was run by TCRdb on the multiplex PCR reads, yielding one entry per CDR3 protein. The sample shows 500,000 or so distinct CDR3 sequences, 16% of them seen only once. The CDR3 contains 16 residues. The V and J ends lost 4 bases and 7 bases respectively, with 19 bases between them. Germline loops: CDR1 SGHNT, CDR2 YENEEA. Study results and limitations: Possibly, too few samples lowered accuracy.

The time point here: newly diagnosed GD, antithyroid drugs for less than 3 months. Researchers made the TCR library from RNA that was extracted from PBMCs. This clonotype was recorded many times. Its antigen is undetermined. These data were also filed under a second study, of T cells in Graves' hyperthyroidism and ophthalmopathy. That paper adds: Blood samples included most of the expanded thyroid clonotypes exceeding 0.001.

The input for sequencing was peripheral blood mononuclear cells (PBMCs), taken at new diagnosis, from a patient treated with antithyroid drugs. V usage is TRBV11-3 and J usage is TRBJ1-4; TRBD1 is a possible D gene (5 bases). The clonotype was recovered from a man between 40 and 49 years old with Graves disease. The CDR3 DNA reads TGTGCCAGCAGCTCGCCCGGGGGACGGGGTTTTGAAAAACTGTTTTTT. This codes for CASSSPGGRGFEKLFF.